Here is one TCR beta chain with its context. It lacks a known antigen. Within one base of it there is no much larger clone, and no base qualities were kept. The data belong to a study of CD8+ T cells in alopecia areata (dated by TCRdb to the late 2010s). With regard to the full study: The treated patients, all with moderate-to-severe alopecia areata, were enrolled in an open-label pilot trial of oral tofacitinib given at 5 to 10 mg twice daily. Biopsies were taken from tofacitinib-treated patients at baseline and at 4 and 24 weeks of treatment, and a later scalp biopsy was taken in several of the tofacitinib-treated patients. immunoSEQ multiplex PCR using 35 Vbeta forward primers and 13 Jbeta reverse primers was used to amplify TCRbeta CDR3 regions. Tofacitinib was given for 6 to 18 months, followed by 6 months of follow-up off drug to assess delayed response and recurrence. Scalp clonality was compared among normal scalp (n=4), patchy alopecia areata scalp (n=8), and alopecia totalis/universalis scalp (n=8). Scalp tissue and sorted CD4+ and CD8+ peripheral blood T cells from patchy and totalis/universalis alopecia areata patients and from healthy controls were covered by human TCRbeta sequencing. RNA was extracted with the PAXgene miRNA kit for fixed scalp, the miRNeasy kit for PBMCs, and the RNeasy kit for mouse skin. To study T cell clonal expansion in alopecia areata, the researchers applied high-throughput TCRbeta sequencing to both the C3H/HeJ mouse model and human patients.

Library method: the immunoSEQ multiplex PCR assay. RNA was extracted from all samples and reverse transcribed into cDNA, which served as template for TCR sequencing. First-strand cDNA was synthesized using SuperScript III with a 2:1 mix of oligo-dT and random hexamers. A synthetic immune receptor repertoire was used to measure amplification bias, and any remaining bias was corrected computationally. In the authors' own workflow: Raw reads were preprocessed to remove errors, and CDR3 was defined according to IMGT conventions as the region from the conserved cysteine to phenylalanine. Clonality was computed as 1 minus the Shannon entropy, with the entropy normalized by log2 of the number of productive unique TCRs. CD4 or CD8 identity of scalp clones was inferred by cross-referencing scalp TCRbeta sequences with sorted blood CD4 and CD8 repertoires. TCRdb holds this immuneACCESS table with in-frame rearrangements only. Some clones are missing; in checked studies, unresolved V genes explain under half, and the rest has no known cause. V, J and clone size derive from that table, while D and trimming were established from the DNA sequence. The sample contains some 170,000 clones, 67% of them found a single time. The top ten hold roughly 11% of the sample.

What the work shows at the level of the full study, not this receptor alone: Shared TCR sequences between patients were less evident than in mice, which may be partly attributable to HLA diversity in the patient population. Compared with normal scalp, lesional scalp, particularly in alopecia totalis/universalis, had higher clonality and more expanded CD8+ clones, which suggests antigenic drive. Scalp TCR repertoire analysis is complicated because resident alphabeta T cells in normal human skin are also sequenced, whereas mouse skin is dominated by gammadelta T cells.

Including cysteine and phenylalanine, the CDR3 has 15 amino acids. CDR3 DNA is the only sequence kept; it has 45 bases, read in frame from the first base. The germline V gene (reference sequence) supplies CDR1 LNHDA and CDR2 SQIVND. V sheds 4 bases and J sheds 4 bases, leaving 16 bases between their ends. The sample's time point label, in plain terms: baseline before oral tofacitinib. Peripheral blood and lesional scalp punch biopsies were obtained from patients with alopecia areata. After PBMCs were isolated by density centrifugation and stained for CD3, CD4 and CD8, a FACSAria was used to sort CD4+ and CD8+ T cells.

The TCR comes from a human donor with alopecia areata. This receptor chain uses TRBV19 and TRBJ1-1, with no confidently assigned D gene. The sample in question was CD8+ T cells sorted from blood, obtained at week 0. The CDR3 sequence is CASSRSTGLGTEAFF. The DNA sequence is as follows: TGTGCCAGTAGTAGGTCGACCGGACTGGGCACTGAAGCTTTCTTT.